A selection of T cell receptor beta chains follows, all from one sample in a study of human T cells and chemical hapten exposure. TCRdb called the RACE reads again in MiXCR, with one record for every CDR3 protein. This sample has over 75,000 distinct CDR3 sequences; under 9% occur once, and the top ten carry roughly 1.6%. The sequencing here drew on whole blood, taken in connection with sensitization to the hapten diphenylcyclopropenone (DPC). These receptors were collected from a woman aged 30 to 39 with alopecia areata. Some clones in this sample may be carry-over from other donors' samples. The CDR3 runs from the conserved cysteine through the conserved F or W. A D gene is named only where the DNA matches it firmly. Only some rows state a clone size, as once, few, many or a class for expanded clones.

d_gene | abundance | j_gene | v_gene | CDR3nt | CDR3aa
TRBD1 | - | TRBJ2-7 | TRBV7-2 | TGTGCCAGCAGCCTCACTCCCGGGACAGGGAGGGGCTACGAGCAGTACTTC | CASSLTPGTGRGYEQYF
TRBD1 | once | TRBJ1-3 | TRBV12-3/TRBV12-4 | TGTGCCAGCAGTGACAGGGGGCGAGTAAACACCATATATTTT | CASSDRGRVNTIYF
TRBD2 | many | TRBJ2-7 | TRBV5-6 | TGTGCCAGCAGCTATTCGGCTAGCGGGGGATACGAGCAGTACTTC | CASSYSASGGYEQYF
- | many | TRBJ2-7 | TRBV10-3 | TGTGCCATCAGCTGGATAGGCTACGAGCAGTACTTC | CAISWIGYEQYF
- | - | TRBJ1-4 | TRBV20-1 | TGCAGTGCCCCTGAAGTAGGGGGTTTGCATGAAAAACTGTTTTTT | CSAPEVGGLHEKLFF
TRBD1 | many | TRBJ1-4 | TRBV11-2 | TGTGCCAGCAGGCTCGGACAGGGGGCAACTAATGAAAAACTGTTTTTT | CASRLGQGATNEKLFF
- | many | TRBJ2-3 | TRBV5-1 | TGCGCCAGCAGCTTGGCCTCCCAATGGGTCACAGATACGCAGTATTTT | CASSLASQWVTDTQYF
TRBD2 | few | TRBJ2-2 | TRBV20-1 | TGCAGTGCCAAAACTAGCGGGGGTATGGCCGGGGAGCTGTTTTTT | CSAKTSGGMAGELFF
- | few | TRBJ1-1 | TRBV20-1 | TGCAGTGCTAGAGAGGGGGCGTGGCAGAACACTGAAGCTTTCTTT | CSAREGAWQNTEAFF
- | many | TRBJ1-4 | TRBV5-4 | TGTGCCAGCAGCTTACGTAATGAAAAACTGTTTTTT | CASSLRNEKLFF
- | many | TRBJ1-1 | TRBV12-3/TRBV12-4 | TGTGCCAGCAGTTGGACTCTAGAGAGCACTGAAGCTTTCTTT | CASSWTLESTEAFF
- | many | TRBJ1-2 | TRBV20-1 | TGCAGTGCTAGAGAAGGAGTTGCGTTGAACTATGGCTACACCTTC | CSAREGVALNYGYTF
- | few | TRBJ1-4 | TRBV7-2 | TGTGCCAGCAGCCGCACAGGGCCAGCAACTAATGAAAAACTGTTTTTT | CASSRTGPATNEKLFF
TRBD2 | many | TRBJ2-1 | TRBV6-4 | TGTGCCAGCAGTGACTCTAGCGGGGGGGCCAATGAGCAGTTCTTC | CASSDSSGGANEQFF
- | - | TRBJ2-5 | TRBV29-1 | TGCAGCGGCGGGATCGTGTCAGGGACGGCGACCCAGTACTTC | CSGGIVSGTATQYF
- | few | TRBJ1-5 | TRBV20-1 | TGCAGTGCCAAAGGAGGGAGAGCTAGCAATCAGCCCCAGCATTTT | CSAKGGRASNQPQHF
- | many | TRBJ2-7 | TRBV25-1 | TGTGCCAGCAGTGAGACCGGGACATTCTACGAGCAGTACTTC | CASSETGTFYEQYF
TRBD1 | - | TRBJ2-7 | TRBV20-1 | TGCAGTGCAGGGGGGCGGGACAGGGGGCTCGAGCAGTACTTC | CSAGGRDRGLEQYF
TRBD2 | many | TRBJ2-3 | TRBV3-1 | TGTGCCAGCAGCCAAAGATCCGGGACTAGCGGGGATACGCAGTATTTT | CASSQRSGTSGDTQYF
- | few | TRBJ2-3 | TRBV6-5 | TGTGCCAGCAGTTACTCGACTAGTTGGCCAGATACGCAGTATTTT | CASSYSTSWPDTQYF
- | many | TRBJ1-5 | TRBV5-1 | TGCGCCAGCAGCTTGGATGGGGGTCGGGGACAGCCCCAGCATTTT | CASSLDGGRGQPQHF
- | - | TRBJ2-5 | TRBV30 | TGTGCCTGGGAACTACAAGAGACCCAGTACTTC | CAWELQETQYF
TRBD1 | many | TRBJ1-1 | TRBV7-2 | TGTGCCAGCAGCTTGCATGGGGACAGGGGACGGGGCACTGAAGCTTTCTTT | CASSLHGDRGRGTEAFF
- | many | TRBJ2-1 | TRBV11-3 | TGTGCCAGCAGCTTAGGGGCGGGGAGAGCCAGAAGAAATGAGCAGTTCTTC | CASSLGAGRARRNEQFF
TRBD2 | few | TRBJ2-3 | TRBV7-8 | TGTGCCAGCAGCTTAGGAATTAGCGGGGGGGGGGATACGCAGTATTTT | CASSLGISGGGDTQYF
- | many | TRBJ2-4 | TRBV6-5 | TGTGCCAGCAGCCCAAGTCTAGCCAAAAACATTCAGTACTTC | CASSPSLAKNIQYF
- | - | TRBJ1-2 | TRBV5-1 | TGCGCCAGCAGCTTGGGTCCGGGGGGGGATGGCTACACCTTC | CASSLGPGGDGYTF
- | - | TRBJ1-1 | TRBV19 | TGTGCCAGTAGCCCGGGACTGCTTGAAGCTTTCTTT | CASSPGLLEAFF
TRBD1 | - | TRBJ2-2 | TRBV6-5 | TGTGCCAGCAGTAGGGAGGTAGACAGGGGCCGGGGCGGGGAGCTGTTTTTT | CASSREVDRGRGGELFF
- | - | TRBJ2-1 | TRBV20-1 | TGCAGTGCTAGGGCGGAGGGGGCGGCTCACATGGATGAGCAGTTCTTC | CSARAEGAAHMDEQFF
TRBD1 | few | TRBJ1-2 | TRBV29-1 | TGCAGCGTCGGGACAGTGGCCTCCTATGGCTACACCTTC | CSVGTVASYGYTF
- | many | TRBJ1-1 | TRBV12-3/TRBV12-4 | TGTGCCAGCAGTTTTGAGCGGTTGATCATGAACACTGAAGCTTTCTTT | CASSFERLIMNTEAFF
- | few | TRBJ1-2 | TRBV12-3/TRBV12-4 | TGTGCCAGCAGCCGTGTCACCGGGACACTTGATCGGTTCACCTTC | CASSRVTGTLDRFTF
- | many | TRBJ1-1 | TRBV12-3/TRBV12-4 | TGTGCCAGCAGTTCAGGAGACTTTAGCACTGAAGCTTTCTTT | CASSSGDFSTEAFF
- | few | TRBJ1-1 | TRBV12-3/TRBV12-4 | TGTGCCAGCAGTCCTCAACCGGGACATTCTGAAGCTTTCTTT | CASSPQPGHSEAFF
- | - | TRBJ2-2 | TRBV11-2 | TGTGCCAGCAGCTTATTTCCGGGAGCAGATCTGACCGGGGAGCTGTTTTTT | CASSLFPGADLTGELFF
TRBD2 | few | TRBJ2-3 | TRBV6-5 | TGTGCCAGCAGTTACTCGATTAACGCGGGGGGGGCGCAGTATTTT | CASSYSINAGGAQYF
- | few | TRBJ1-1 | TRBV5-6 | TGTGCCAGCACTAACTTTCTGAACACTGAAGCTTTCTTT | CASTNFLNTEAFF
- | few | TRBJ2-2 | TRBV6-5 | TGTGCCAGCAGATACGATACCCGGGGGCCCACCGGGGAGCTGTTTTTT | CASRYDTRGPTGELFF
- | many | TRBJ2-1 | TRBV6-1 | TGTGCCAGCAGTGAAGCACGAGTCAATGAGCAGTTCTTC | CASSEARVNEQFF
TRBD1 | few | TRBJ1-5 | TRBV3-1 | TGTGCCAGCAGCCAGGGAATGGCCGGACAGGGGAGCAATCAGCCCCAGCATTTT | CASSQGMAGQGSNQPQHF
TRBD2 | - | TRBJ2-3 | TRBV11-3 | TGTGCCAGCAGCTCCCCCTGGAGCGGGGGCGGTACGCAGTATTTT | CASSSPWSGGGTQYF
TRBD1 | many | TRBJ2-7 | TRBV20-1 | TGCAGTGCTAGCCAGGACAGGGGAGGACGAGGGCAGTACTTC | CSASQDRGGRGQYF
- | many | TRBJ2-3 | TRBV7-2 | TGTGCCAGCAGCTTAAGAGGTTCTTCAGATACGCAGTATTTT | CASSLRGSSDTQYF
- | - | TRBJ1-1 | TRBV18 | TGTGCCAGCTCACCACAGGGGAACATGAACACTGAAGCTTTCTTT | CASSPQGNMNTEAFF
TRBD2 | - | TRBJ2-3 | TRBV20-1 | TGCAGTGCTGATAGCGGGGGGCCAGATACGCAGTATTTT | CSADSGGPDTQYF
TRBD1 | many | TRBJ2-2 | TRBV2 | TGTGCCAGCAGTTCTCCGCAGGGGGACACCGGGGAGCTGTTTTTT | CASSSPQGDTGELFF